This T cell receptor (beta chain) derives from a study of OX40 agonist ivuxolimab in advanced cancers. At the level of the study: Ivuxolimab, an antibody acting as an agonist of OX40 (CD134), was used to treat patients. A history of anti-PD-1, anti-PD-L1 or anti-CTLA-4 therapy was acceptable, and 30% to 45% had some.

CDR3 length equals 14 residues. Germline CDR1 and CDR2: SGHNT and YENEEA. The ends lost 1 base at V and 5 bases at J; junction bases unmatched: 4. Measured with immunoSEQ multiplex PCR; TCRdb has only the in-frame clones, and not every one. This table holds roughly 93,000 clones, about 90% found once. The gene calls are TRBV11-3 and TRBJ2-7; 8 nucleotides align to TRBD1. Sample: CD4+ or CD8+ T cells sorted from blood, taken in a trial of the OX40 agonist ivuxolimab. The clonotype originates from an adult with an advanced solid tumor such as melanoma, head and neck, liver or kidney cancer. CDR3 loop: CASSLAGTGHEQYF. The CDR3 coding sequence is TGTGCCAGCAGCTTAGCTGGGACAGGCCACGAGCAGTACTTC.